This is a list of T cell receptor beta chains from one sample in a study of chemoradiotherapy in HPV16-positive cancers. Repertoires were generated with immunoSEQ multiplex PCR, while TCRdb's copy carries only in-frame clones and drops some. The table has roughly 20,000 clones, approximately 80% seen once. This sample comprised blood, obtained from a patient who underwent chemoradiotherapy. The receptors stem from a human donor with HPV-associated anogenital cancer. The CDR3 runs from the conserved cysteine through the conserved F or W. Fields, in order: V gene, CDR3 protein.

TRBV11-1 | CASSSQGLRETQYF
TRBV6-4 | CASSPGLDTGELFF
TRBV19 | CASSWDGAGTDYGYTF
TRBV11-3 | CASSLDGRQGSTEAFF
TRBV7-2 | CASSLAGRANNSPLHF
TRBV25-1 | CASTDRGNQPQHF
TRBV2 | CASSEGGTAFPTALHF
TRBV5-1 | CASSPTDSKRGYTF
TRBV5-6 | CASSTQGTGWTEAFF
TRBV4-1 | CASSQDPQLYEQYF
TRBV7-9 | CASSRTENYGYTF
TRBV5-1 | CASSPLSAGHHRMNTEAFF
TRBV11-2 | CASSPGQTLGTEAFF
TRBV6-1 | CASSEPPGGHYEQYF
TRBV5-4 | CASSLEAEDGYTF
TRBV18 | CASSPRGDSDIQYF
TRBV7-9 | CASSTGQKAQYF
TRBV5-1 | CASSLAGKGNQPQHF
TRBV5-1 | CASSLDAVRETEAFF
TRBV4-1 | CASSRDTFTDTQYF